One T cell receptor beta chain is described in this entry. Other DNA sequences in the same sample also yield this CDR3. The isolated RNA, all of it, was reverse transcribed, so expressed TCRB transcripts were what got sequenced. Assay: immunoSEQ multiplex PCR; the TCRdb copy retains only in-frame clones and omits some. This sample has 300,000 to 350,000 clones, with around 20% found just once. These data are taken from a study of beta chain features in type 1 diabetes. The CDR3 is made up of 15 amino acids. The germline V and J ends were trimmed by 3 bases and 0 bases, with 6 bases remaining between them. Germline CDR1 is KGHSH and CDR2 is LQKENI.

This clonotype was obtained from a woman aged 18-29 years in good health. Sequenced sample: naive CD4+ T cells from blood. This chain connects TRBV18 to TRBJ2-6; TRBD2 might be the D (6 bases). The CDR3: CASSPGGSGANVLTF. The CDR3 DNA sequence: TGTGCCAGCTCACCGGGGGGCTCTGGGGCCAACGTCCTGACTTTC. The whole variable domain, remainder taken from reference TRBV18 and TRBJ2-6, is NAGVMQNPRHLVRRRGQEARLRCSPMKGHSHVYWYRQLPEEGLKFMVYLQKENIIDESGMPKERFSAEFPKEGPSILRIQQVVRGDSAAYFCASSPGGSGANVLTFGAGSRLTVL.